One TCR beta chain is described in this entry. This specimen comes from a study of control samples from healthy donors and cancer patients. CDR1 is LGHDT and CDR2 is YNNKEL in the germline V gene (reference sequence). Trimming shortened V by 4 bases and J by 10 bases, and 16 bases separated the two germline ends. The CDR3 runs to 13 residues. The assay was immunoSEQ multiplex PCR, and TCRdb's table has in-frame clones only and misses some. This sample has roughly 170,000 clones, with around 90% found just once. This chain uses TRBV3-1 (or the pseudogene TRBV3-2) with TRBJ1-1; D perhaps matches TRBD1 (6 bases). The sample taken for sequencing was blood. The receptor's source is a woman younger than 45 in good health. CDR3 nucleotides: TGTGCCAGCAGCCCCCATGCTTCAGGGGCAGCTTTCTTT. It codes for CASSPHASGAAFF.